These T cell receptor beta chains were read from a single sample in a study of CD8 T cells in ankylosing spondylitis. TCRdb used MiXCR to reprocess the 5' RACE reads, holding one entry per CDR3 protein. This table has 200,000 to 250,000 distinct CDR3 sequences, 30% to 35% appearing once. Sequencing was done on a sample of blood, either unsorted or a sorted T cell fraction (not recorded which). These receptor sequences come from a male donor with ankylosing spondylitis or in good health (not recorded which). Both conserved end residues are part of each CDR3. Fields, in order: J gene, D gene, V gene, clone size, CDR3 DNA, CDR3 protein. The D gene is left open where the match is weak. Only part of the rows carry a size: once, few, many, or a class if the clone is expanded.

>TRBJ2-7|.|TRBV5-1|many
TGTGCCAGCAGCTTGGGCATTTCCTACGAGCAGTACTTC
CASSLGISYEQYF
>TRBJ2-7|TRBD1|TRBV5-1|few
TGCGCCAGCGGGGAACAGGGGGCCTACGAGCAGTACTTC
CASGEQGAYEQYF
>TRBJ2-1|.|TRBV5-1|.
TGCGCCAGCAGCTTAGATCCAGCGGGCTCCTACAATGAGCAGTTCTTC
CASSLDPAGSYNEQFF
>TRBJ2-7|.|TRBV4-1|.
TGCGCCAGCAGCCAAGCACTATACTACGAGCAGTACTTC
CASSQALYYEQYF
>TRBJ2-3|.|TRBV5-1|many
TGCGCCAGCAGCTTGACAGGCCTCGTAACAGATACGCAGTATTTT
CASSLTGLVTDTQYF
>TRBJ1-6|.|TRBV20-1|.
TGCAGTGCTAAGATTAACTTTTTGAATTCACCCCTCCACTTT
CSAKINFLNSPLHF
>TRBJ1-1|.|TRBV5-5|.
TGTGCCAGCAGCTTGGGGACGGATACCCGCGCTTTCTTT
CASSLGTDTRAFF
>TRBJ1-4|TRBD1|TRBV28|.
TGTGCCAGCAGTTTATTGGTAGGGGGCGATGAAAAACTGTTTTTT
CASSLLVGGDEKLFF
>TRBJ1-5|.|TRBV20-1|many
TGCAGTGCTAGAGGGACAGTCAGGGATCAGCCCCAGCATTTT
CSARGTVRDQPQHF
>TRBJ1-1|.|TRBV20-1|few
TGCAGTGCCACCCCGTTCAGGGCCTCCGACACTGAAGCTTTCTTT
CSATPFRASDTEAFF
>TRBJ1-1|.|TRBV20-1|few
TGCAGTGCTAGGGCTCCCGGACAGTCTGGCACTGAAGCTTTCTTT
CSARAPGQSGTEAFF
>TRBJ2-5|.|TRBV28|.
TGTGCCAGCAGTTTTGGGGAGGAGACCCAGTACTTC
CASSFGEETQYF
>TRBJ1-2|TRBD1|TRBV27|.
TGTGCCAGCCCCGAGCAGGGGGCCCTCTATGGCTACACCTTC
CASPEQGALYGYTF
>TRBJ2-1|.|TRBV7-2|once
TGTGCCAGCAGCTTAGGCGCGGGGACCTACAATGAGCAGTTCTTC
CASSLGAGTYNEQFF
>TRBJ2-2|.|TRBV10-3|.
TGTGCCATCAGTGTGGCCGACAGGACGACGAACACCGGGGAGCTGTTTTTT
CAISVADRTTNTGELFF
>TRBJ1-2|.|TRBV7-2|.
TGTGCCAGCAGCCTTGGATGGGTACTGCAGCGATATGGCTACACCTTC
CASSLGWVLQRYGYTF
>TRBJ1-5|.|TRBV7-9|.
TGTGCCAGCAGCCCTTCCGAGGCGGGCAATCAGCCCCAGCATTTT
CASSPSEAGNQPQHF
>TRBJ2-7|.|TRBV12-3/TRBV12-4|.
TGTGCCAGCAGTTTAGCAGGGGGAAGGTCCTACGAGCAGTACTTC
CASSLAGGRSYEQYF
>TRBJ1-6|.|TRBV29-1|many
TGCAGCGTTGCGGTCCGAACAAATTCACCCCTCCACTTT
CSVAVRTNSPLHF
>TRBJ1-1|.|TRBV12-3/TRBV12-4|.
TGTGCCAGCAGTTTAAACAGGGTGAACACTGAAGCTTTCTTT
CASSLNRVNTEAFF
>TRBJ2-2|.|TRBV20-1|few
TGCAGTGCTAGAGATGTACTCCCCACCGGGGAGCTGTTTTTT
CSARDVLPTGELFF
>TRBJ2-3|TRBD2|TRBV15|.
TGTGCCACCAGCAGAGGACTAGCGGGTAATACGCAGTATTTT
CATSRGLAGNTQYF
>TRBJ1-2|.|TRBV20-1|.
TGCAGTGCTCGTTCGCCAGGGCGCGGCTACACCTTC
CSARSPGRGYTF
>TRBJ1-1|.|TRBV10-3|few
TGTGCCATCAGTGACCTACAGGGCGGACGGACTGAAGCTTTCTTT
CAISDLQGGRTEAFF
>TRBJ2-3|TRBD2|TRBV4-1|few
TGCGCCAGCAGCCACCTGGGACTACCAGCCACAGATACGCAGTATTTT
CASSHLGLPATDTQYF
>TRBJ2-5|TRBD2|TRBV12-3/TRBV12-4|.
TGTGCCAGCAGTTTAGCGGGCCTAACTAGCGGAGATGGAGAGACCCAGTACTTC
CASSLAGLTSGDGETQYF
>TRBJ1-2|TRBD1|TRBV6-1|few
TGTGCCAGCAGTGACCTGACAGGGAACTATGGCTACACCTTC
CASSDLTGNYGYTF
>TRBJ2-3|.|TRBV28|few
TGTGCCAGCAAGGCGGGGACCAGCACAGATACGCAGTATTTT
CASKAGTSTDTQYF
>TRBJ1-6|TRBD1|TRBV7-6|few
TGTGCCAGCAGCTTAGTTTCGGGACAGACGAATTCACCCCTCCACTTT
CASSLVSGQTNSPLHF
>TRBJ2-1|TRBD2|TRBV4-2|.
TGTGCCAGCAGCCACTTTACTAGCGGCGATTACAATGAGCAGTTCTTC
CASSHFTSGDYNEQFF
>TRBJ1-3|.|TRBV12-3/TRBV12-4|.
TGTGCCAGCAACTCCGACGGTTCCTCTGGAAACACCATATATTTT
CASNSDGSSGNTIYF
>TRBJ2-3|.|TRBV6-2/TRBV6-3|few
TGTGCCAGCAGTTACTTCACAGATACGCAGTATTTT
CASSYFTDTQYF
>TRBJ2-5|TRBD2|TRBV12-3/TRBV12-4|.
TGTGCCAGCAGTTTAGCGGGAGCGGGGGTTGAAGAGACCCAGTACTTC
CASSLAGAGVEETQYF
>TRBJ2-3|TRBD2|TRBV20-1|.
TGCAGTGCTAGAGTGGGCGGGGGGCTGGCTGAGGATACGCAGTATTTT
CSARVGGGLAEDTQYF
>TRBJ1-4|TRBD1|TRBV12-3/TRBV12-4|.
TGTGCCAGCAGTTCGACAGGGGAAGGGGAAAAACTGTTTTTT
CASSSTGEGEKLFF
>TRBJ2-5|.|TRBV10-3|few
TGTGCCACCAGTGAACCAATGGGGGAGACCCAGTACTTC
CATSEPMGETQYF
>TRBJ1-1|TRBD1|TRBV20-1|few
TGCAGTGCTAGAGATCCCCGACAGGGGAACACTGAAGCTTTCTTT
CSARDPRQGNTEAFF
>TRBJ2-3|TRBD2|TRBV10-3|.
TGTGCCATCAGTACCGGGACTAGCGGGGGGCGGGGGGATACGCAGTATTTT
CAISTGTSGGRGDTQYF
>TRBJ1-3|TRBD1|TRBV7-9|.
TGTGCCAGCAGCCTAGGGACAGCTGGAAACACCATATATTTT
CASSLGTAGNTIYF
>TRBJ1-5|TRBD1|TRBV6-1|few
TGTGCCAGCACAGGGACAGGGATCAATCAGCCCCAGCATTTT
CASTGTGINQPQHF
>TRBJ2-5|TRBD2|TRBV12-3/TRBV12-4|few
TGTGCCAGCAGTACACTAGCGGGCCTCCAAGAGACCCAGTACTTC
CASSTLAGLQETQYF
>TRBJ2-5|.|TRBV7-6|.
TGTGCCAGCAGGGGGGCAGCCTGGGAGACCCAGTACTTC
CASRGAAWETQYF
>TRBJ1-2|TRBD1|TRBV29-1|few
TGCAGCGTGAGTCCCGGGACAGGGCGCTATGGCTACACCTTC
CSVSPGTGRYGYTF
>TRBJ2-1|TRBD2|TRBV7-2|.
TGTGCCAGCAGCTACTCTAGCGGGGGGCAGAGGAATGAGCAGTTCTTC
CASSYSSGGQRNEQFF
>TRBJ2-7|.|TRBV20-1|.
TGCAGTGCACCTGGGCGCGGGTCCTACGAGCAGTACTTC
CSAPGRGSYEQYF
>TRBJ1-5|.|TRBV12-3/TRBV12-4|.
TGTGCCAGCAGTTTCGGCGCAGTCAATCAGCCCCAGCATTTT
CASSFGAVNQPQHF
>TRBJ2-3|.|TRBV5-8|few
TGTGCCAGCAGCATAAGGACCACAGATACGCAGTATTTT
CASSIRTTDTQYF
>TRBJ2-1|TRBD2|TRBV20-1|.
TGCAGTGCCGCTAGCGGGGGGCTCTACAATGAGCAGTTCTTC
CSAASGGLYNEQFF
>TRBJ2-1|TRBD1|TRBV5-1|few
TGCGCCAGCAGCTCGACAGGGTTCTACAATGAGCGGCAGTTCTTC
CASSSTGFYNERQFF
>TRBJ2-7|.|TRBV7-6|few
TGTGCCAGCAGCCCCCCCACCTCCTACGAGCAGTACTTC
CASSPPTSYEQYF